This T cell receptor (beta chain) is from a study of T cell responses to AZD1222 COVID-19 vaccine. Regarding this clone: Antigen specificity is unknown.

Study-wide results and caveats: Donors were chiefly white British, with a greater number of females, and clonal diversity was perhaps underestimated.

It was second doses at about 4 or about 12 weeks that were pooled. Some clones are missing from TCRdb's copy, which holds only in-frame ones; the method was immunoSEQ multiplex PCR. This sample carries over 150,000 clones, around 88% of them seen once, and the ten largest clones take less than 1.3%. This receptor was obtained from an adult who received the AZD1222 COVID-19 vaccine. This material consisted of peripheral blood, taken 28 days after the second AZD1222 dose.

CDR3: CASSLPGTGELFF. DNA for the CDR3: TGTGCCAGCAGCTTACCGGGCACCGGGGAGCTGTTTTTT. This chain links TRBV7-8 with TRBJ2-2, with D hard to call. The CDR3 contains 13 residues. Trimming left V 2 bases short and J 4 bases short, with 5 bases between. Germline CDR1 and CDR2: SGHVS and FQNEAQ. The full variable domain, rest sourced from reference TRBV7-8 and TRBJ2-2, is GAGVSQSPRYKVAKRGQDVALRCDPISGHVSLFWYQQALGQGPEFLTYFQNEAQLDKSGLPSDRFFAERPEGSVSTLKIQRTQQEDSAVYLCASSLPGTGELFFGEGSRLTVL.